This TCR beta chain was found in a study of blood T cell repertoires in COVID-19. Study at large: Nucleic acid was either cDNA or gDNA, and it came from T cells, B-cell-depleted T cells, or PBMCs.

Germline V gives CDR1 LGHDT, CDR2 YNNKEL (reference sequence). CDR3 size: 15 residues. The V end lost 4 bases, the J end lost 0 bases, and 9 bases lay between the germline ends. The assay was immunoSEQ multiplex PCR, and TCRdb's table has in-frame clones only and misses some. The sample lists hundreds of thousands of clones, around 86% occurring once. The origin of this receptor is a middle-aged man with acute or convalescent COVID-19. The rearrangement joins TRBV3-1 (or the pseudogene TRBV3-2) to TRBJ1-4; possibly TRBD1 for D (6 bases). The source material was peripheral blood. The DNA of the CDR3 is TGTGCCAGCAGCCTCGGGACATCAACTAATGAAAAACTGTTTTTT. Translated: CASSLGTSTNEKLFF.